This T cell receptor (beta chain) was obtained from a study of blood T cells in healthy people across ages. Findings of the study overall: Strong correlation linked observed beta diversity and percent naive T cells.

Every participating donor contributed 8 to 10 milliliters of peripheral blood through a draw. Isolation recovered at least 6.5 million PBMCs from every sample. Germline V gene data show CDR1 as ENHRY and CDR2 as SYGVKD. The V gene end was trimmed by 10 bases and the J gene end by 5 bases; junction bases not matched to a gene: 7. The CDR3 extends over 13 amino acids. Worth noting for this clonotype: Its matching antigen is unknown.

The use of a sample-barcoded 5' primer and a J-beta primer mix characterized a second PCR of about 6 to 11 cycles. TCRdb re-called the 5' RACE reads with MiXCR, one entry per CDR3 protein. The data hold approximately 1.5 million distinct CDR3 sequences, with roughly 32% observed a single time. The sequence was obtained from a woman in her 30s in good health. The sequenced sample consisted of blood. The V and J genes are TRBV10-3 and TRBJ2-1, with 8 bases matching TRBD1. The CDR3, as DNA: TGTGCCACCCTCACAGGGGGGCACAATGAGCAGTTCTTC. This gives the protein CATLTGGHNEQFF.